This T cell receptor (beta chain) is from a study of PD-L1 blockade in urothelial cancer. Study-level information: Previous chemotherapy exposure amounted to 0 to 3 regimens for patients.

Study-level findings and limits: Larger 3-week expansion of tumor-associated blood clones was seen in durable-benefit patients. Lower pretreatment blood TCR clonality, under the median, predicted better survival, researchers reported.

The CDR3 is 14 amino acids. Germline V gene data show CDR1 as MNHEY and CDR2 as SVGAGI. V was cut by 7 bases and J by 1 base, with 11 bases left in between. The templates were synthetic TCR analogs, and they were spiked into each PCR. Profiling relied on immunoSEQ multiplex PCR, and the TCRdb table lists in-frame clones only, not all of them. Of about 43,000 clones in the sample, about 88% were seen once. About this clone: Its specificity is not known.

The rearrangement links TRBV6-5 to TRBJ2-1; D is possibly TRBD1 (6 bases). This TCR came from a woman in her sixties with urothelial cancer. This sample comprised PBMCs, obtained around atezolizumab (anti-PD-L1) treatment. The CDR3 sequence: CASTEGQSYNEQFF. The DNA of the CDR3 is TGTGCCAGCACCGAAGGACAGTCCTACAATGAGCAGTTCTTC.